The 16 T cell receptor beta chains reported below all come from one sample, sequenced in a study of beta chain features in type 1 diabetes (dated by TCRdb to between 2018 and 2020). To prepare the library, the immunoSEQ multiplex PCR assay was applied. The High Capacity cDNA Reverse Transcription Kit was used to reverse transcribe all of the isolated RNA, meaning that expressed TCRB transcripts were what got sequenced. Entries here come from immuneACCESS through TCRdb and include only in-frame sequences with V and J called. Some clones fail to appear in such tables; in the studies checked, an unresolved V gene covers under half of the shortfall, and the cause of the remainder is unknown. The sample records approximately 160,000 clones, 50% to 70% of which are singletons. Of the sample, around 0.08% falls within the top ten clones. The antigens these receptors bind are not known. General conclusions and limits of the study: Type 1 diabetes patients showed a moderate but significant shortening of TCRB CDR3 length in all four CD4+ subsets.

Material: naive CD4+ T cells from blood. In the paper's terms, the cell subset or site label means: true naive CD4+ T cells. The receptors come from a man in his thirties or forties with type 1 diabetes.

The V and J genes are TRBV4-3 and TRBJ2-5; no reliable D call. Trimming took 0 bases from V and 5 from J, leaving 7 bases between them. Per the germline V gene, CDR1 is LGHNA and CDR2 is YSLEER. The length of the CDR3 is 13 residues. DNA of the CDR3: TGCGCCAGCAGCCAAGATGGGCGGGAGACCCAGTACTTC. Its translation is CASSQDGRETQYF.

This clone was counted a few times. The chain combines TRBV2 with TRBJ2-1; D is possibly TRBD2 (6 bases). V dropped 3 bases and J dropped 9 bases, with 12 bases sitting between them. In germline, CDR1 is SNHLY, CDR2 FYNNEI. The CDR3 spans 13 residues. The CDR3 spells CASSDRGFGEQFF. In DNA form, the CDR3 reads TGTGCCAGCAGTGACCGGGGGTTTGGTGAGCAGTTCTTC.

CDR3 coding DNA: TGTGCCAGCAGCTCGGGACGCTACGAGCAGTACTTC. Its protein product is CASSSGRYEQYF. V and J are TRBV28 and TRBJ2-7; D possibly uses TRBD1 or TRBD2 (5 bases each). The germline V gene has CDR1 MDHEN and CDR2 SYDVKM. The CDR3 runs to 12 residues. V was shortened by 6 bases and J by 3 bases, with 9 bases between the two germline ends.

As concerns this clone: Compared with germline, one end of the junction differs, possibly owing to a read error. The chain has TRBV7-9 and TRBJ1-6; D gene uncertain. This CDR3 spans 15 amino acids. Germline CDR1 SEHNR, CDR2 FQNEAQ (reference sequence). Here the CDR3 DNA reads TGTGCCAGCAGCTTGGTCGCCTCCTTTAATTCACCCCTCCACTTT. Translating it yields CASSLVASFNSPLHF.

This clone was seen more than once but under ten times. The chain couples TRBV7-8 to TRBJ2-3; TRBD2 agrees at 13 bases. The CDR3 totals 16 residues. Germline V gene sequence: CDR1 SGHVS, CDR2 FQNEAQ. After removal of 5 bases from V and 1 base from J, the junction contained 3 bases not matched to a gene. The CDR3 reads CASSTGTSGGTDTQYF. The CDR3 DNA reads as TGTGCCAGCAGCACTGGGACTAGCGGGGGCACAGATACGCAGTATTTT. The full variable domain, with the rest looked up from reference TRBV7-8 and TRBJ2-3, is GAGVSQSPRYKVAKRGQDVALRCDPISGHVSLFWYQQALGQGPEFLTYFQNEAQLDKSGLPSDRFFAERPEGSVSTLKIQRTQQEDSAVYLCASSTGTSGGTDTQYFGPGTRLTVL.

This clone came up a few times. This chain joins TRBV29-1 and TRBJ1-2; D not certain. V was cut by 0 bases and J by 1 base, with 6 bases left in between. CDR3 length: 13 amino acids. The germline CDR1 and CDR2 sequences are SQVTM and ANQGSEA. The CDR3 region is CSVEEKNNYGYTF. DNA for the CDR3: TGCAGCGTTGAAGAGAAGAATAACTATGGCTACACCTTC.

The chain recombines TRBV28 with TRBJ2-3; D not certain. Trimming took off 7 bases at V and 0 bases at J, with 5 bases between the two ends. The CDR3 sequence is 12 residues long. Germline V gives CDR1 MDHEN, CDR2 SYDVKM. The CDR3 spells CASTTSTDTQYF. The CDR3 DNA sequence: TGTGCCAGCACTACTAGCACAGATACGCAGTATTTT.

V is TRBV7-2 and J is TRBJ2-5; D call uncertain. Trimming left V 4 bases short and J 0 bases short, with 3 bases between. The CDR3 loop spans 12 amino acids. Germline lookup yields CDR1 SGHTA and CDR2 FQGNSA. CDR3 sequence (DNA): TGTGCCAGCAGCTGGTACCAAGAGACCCAGTACTTC. This sequence encodes CASSWYQETQYF.

The chain couples TRBV29-1 to TRBJ2-5, with D perhaps TRBD2 (6 bases). The CDR3 length is 13 residues. Trimming took off 1 base at V and 5 bases at J, with 11 bases between the two ends. Germline V CDR1 and CDR2: SQVTM, ANQGSEA. The CDR3 DNA follows: TGCAGCGTTGAAGTGGGGGGTTCGGAGACCCAGTACTTC. Protein: CSVEVGGSETQYF.

The rearrangement joins TRBV30 to TRBJ1-4; TRBD1 might be the D (6 bases). V gave up 2 bases and J gave up 8 bases, with 12 bases separating them. The germline CDR1 and CDR2 sequences are GTSNPN and SVGIG (reference sequence). The CDR3 is 13 amino acids. The CDR3 sequence: CAWSPHRVEKLFF. The CDR3 bases are TGTGCCTGGAGTCCCCACAGGGTAGAAAAACTGTTTTTT.

The chain links TRBV14 to TRBJ2-1; 10 bases map to TRBD2. After removal of 1 base from V and 3 bases from J, the junction contained 3 bases not matched to a gene. This CDR3 comprises 16 residues. Germline CDR1 is SGHDN and CDR2 is FVKESK. The DNA of the CDR3 is TGTGCCAGCAGCCAAGTTCCTAGCGGGGGCTACAATGAGCAGTTCTTC. Amino acid sequence: CASSQVPSGGYNEQFF.

This chain connects TRBV7-2 to TRBJ1-1; no firm D call. The CDR3 spans 16 residues. V was clipped by 5 bases and J by 1 base, with 17 bases between them. Germline V gene lookup returns CDR1 SGHTA and CDR2 FQGNSA. CDR3 in DNA: TGTGCCAGCAGCCCCGTGTGGAGCCGGGGGAACACTGAAGCTTTCTTT. Its translation: CASSPVWSRGNTEAFF.

The chain links TRBV30 to TRBJ1-6; D uncertain. The V gene lost 3 bases and the J gene lost 8 bases, with 8 bases spanning the gap. The CDR3 extends over 12 amino acids. Germline CDR1 and CDR2: GTSNPN and SVGIG (reference sequence). This CDR3 reads CAWSILYSPLHF. For the CDR3, the DNA is TGTGCCTGGAGCATTTTGTATTCACCCCTCCACTTT. The whole variable domain, remainder taken from reference TRBV30 and TRBJ1-6, is SQTIHQWPATLVQPVGSPLSLECTVEGTSNPNLYWYRQAAGRGLQLLFYSVGIGQISSEVPQNLSASRPQDRQFILSSKKLLLSDSGFYLCAWSILYSPLHFGNGTRLTVT.

Only a few counts were recorded for this clone. V is TRBV30 and J is TRBJ2-5; D possibly corresponds to TRBD1 (6 bases). Looked up from germline, CDR1 is GTSNPN and CDR2 is SVGIG (reference sequence). The CDR3 is 12 residues long. Trimming removed 8 bases at V and 5 bases at J, with 15 bases between. The CDR3 is CAGGQGLETQYF. The CDR3 nucleotides are TGTGCCGGGGGCCAAGGGTTGGAGACCCAGTACTTC.

The J gene is TRBJ1-1, the V gene TRBV29-1; a weak D match, TRBD1 (5 bases). Trimming took 4 bases from V and 4 from J, leaving 16 bases between them. The CDR3 is made up of 14 amino acids. Germline CDR1 reads SQVTM; CDR2 reads ANQGSEA. The CDR3 DNA reads TGCAGCGTTGGCGGTCAGGGCGTTAGCACTGAAGCTTTCTTT. Protein product: CSVGGQGVSTEAFF.

The V gene is TRBV10-2, the J gene TRBJ2-1, with 8 bases identical to TRBD2. This CDR3 contains 15 residues. Germline V gives CDR1 WSHSY, CDR2 SAAADI. The V gene end was trimmed by 5 bases and the J gene end by 6 bases; junction bases not matched to a gene: 9. The CDR3 spells CASSMPGLESNEQFF. CDR3 coding DNA: TGCGCCAGCAGTATGCCGGGACTAGAAAGCAATGAGCAGTTCTTC.